A selection of T cell receptor beta chains follows, all from one sample in a study of cytomegalovirus exposure and HLA in healthy donors. Profiled with immunoSEQ multiplex PCR; TCRdb holds only in-frame clones, not every one. The sample holds around 150,000 clones; roughly three quarters are singletons and the top ten take 4.7%. The sequenced sample was PBMCs. The source is a man aged 18 to 29 in good health and CMV-seropositive. Both conserved end residues are part of each CDR3. Each record gives: clone size, D gene, J gene, V gene, CDR3 DNA, CDR3 protein. A D gene is named only where the DNA matches it firmly. Size is stated for part of the rows, as once, few or many counts, or as a class when the clone is expanded.

abundance: few
d_gene: -
j_gene: TRBJ1-2
v_gene: TRBV28
CDR3nt: TGTGCCAGTACCGAGGGGGTGGGGGACTATGGCTACACCTTC
CDR3aa: CASTEGVGDYGYTF

abundance: few
d_gene: -
j_gene: TRBJ1-2
v_gene: TRBV6-5
CDR3nt: TGTGCCAGCACCCGGGGGGTGGGCTACACCTTC
CDR3aa: CASTRGVGYTF

abundance: -
d_gene: -
j_gene: TRBJ1-1
v_gene: TRBV6-1
CDR3nt: TGTGCCAGCAGACCCGGGGGGGGAAACACTGAAGCTTTCTTT
CDR3aa: CASRPGGGNTEAFF

abundance: few
d_gene: -
j_gene: TRBJ2-2
v_gene: TRBV6-6
CDR3nt: TGTGCCAGCAGGCAGGGACTGCACACCGGGGAGCTGTTTTTT
CDR3aa: CASRQGLHTGELFF

abundance: -
d_gene: -
j_gene: TRBJ2-1
v_gene: TRBV11-2
CDR3nt: TGTGCCAGCAGCTATGGCGGGGAGCAGTTCTTC
CDR3aa: CASSYGGEQFF

abundance: -
d_gene: -
j_gene: TRBJ1-2
v_gene: TRBV28
CDR3nt: TGTGCCAGCAGTACAGGGATAAGGTCTGGCTACACCTTC
CDR3aa: CASSTGIRSGYTF

abundance: -
d_gene: TRBD2
j_gene: TRBJ2-2
v_gene: TRBV14
CDR3nt: TGTGCCAGCAGCCAACTCGACCTATTACTAGCGGGAGACACCGGGGAGCTGTTTTTT
CDR3aa: CASSQLDLLLAGDTGELFF

abundance: -
d_gene: TRBD1
j_gene: TRBJ2-1
v_gene: TRBV28
CDR3nt: TGTGCCAGCAGTCCCGGGACAGGGCCATACAATGAGCAGTTCTTC
CDR3aa: CASSPGTGPYNEQFF

abundance: -
d_gene: -
j_gene: TRBJ2-1
v_gene: TRBV21-1
CDR3nt: TGTGCCAGCAGCAAAGTAGGAGCGGGAGGATACAATGAGCAGTTCTTC
CDR3aa: CASSKVGAGGYNEQFF

abundance: once
d_gene: -
j_gene: TRBJ2-1
v_gene: TRBV4-1
CDR3nt: TGCGCCAGCAGCCATCTTGGGGGGGCCCCTCGTCATAACAATGAGCAGTTCTTC
CDR3aa: CASSHLGGAPRHNNEQFF

abundance: -
d_gene: -
j_gene: TRBJ1-2
v_gene: TRBV4-1
CDR3nt: TGCGCCAGCAGCCAAGAAATGCAGGGGTACTATGGCTACACCTTC
CDR3aa: CASSQEMQGYYGYTF

abundance: -
d_gene: -
j_gene: TRBJ1-5
v_gene: TRBV29-1
CDR3nt: TGCAGCGTTGGGCCGGGGGGGAATCAGCCCCAGCATTTT
CDR3aa: CSVGPGGNQPQHF

abundance: -
d_gene: -
j_gene: TRBJ2-5
v_gene: TRBV15
CDR3nt: TGTGCCACCAGCAGAGACAGGCGCCCGGAGGGGACCCAGTACTTC
CDR3aa: CATSRDRRPEGTQYF

abundance: few
d_gene: -
j_gene: TRBJ1-5
v_gene: TRBV7-8
CDR3nt: TGTGCCAGTTCCTTCGGTGGCAATCAGCCCCAGCATTTT
CDR3aa: CASSFGGNQPQHF

abundance: few
d_gene: -
j_gene: TRBJ1-2
v_gene: TRBV6-5
CDR3nt: TGTGCCAGCAGTTACGGGCCATGGACTAACTATGGCTACACCTTC
CDR3aa: CASSYGPWTNYGYTF

abundance: -
d_gene: -
j_gene: TRBJ1-4
v_gene: TRBV5-4
CDR3nt: TGTGCCAGCAGCTTGTGGGGGAGGGTTGCCACTAATGAAAAACTGTTTTTT
CDR3aa: CASSLWGRVATNEKLFF

abundance: -
d_gene: -
j_gene: TRBJ1-1
v_gene: TRBV7-9
CDR3nt: TGTGCCAGCAGCTTAGCGGGGTCGGGGGGGGTTCGAGCTTTCTTT
CDR3aa: CASSLAGSGGVRAFF